Listed here are 6 T cell receptor beta chains from one sample, sequenced in a study of response to subunit inactivated influenza vaccine. TCRdb re-called the RT-PCR reads with MiXCR, one entry per CDR3 protein. Among 500,000 to 600,000 distinct CDR3 sequences listed, over 9.5% were seen once. The sequencing used PBMCs from blood, collected on the day of vaccination. Receptor source: a man in his forties or fifties who received an inactivated influenza vaccine.

V gene TRBV5-1 combines with J gene TRBJ2-5; 10 bases agree with TRBD1. V gave up 2 bases and J gave up 3 bases; unmatched junction bases: 4. The germline V gene has CDR1 SGHRS and CDR2 YFSETQ. The CDR3 loop spans 15 amino acids. The CDR3, as DNA: TGCGCCAGCAGCTTCCCGACAGGGGGCGAAGAGACCCAGTACTTC. Its protein product is CASSFPTGGEETQYF.

The chain recombines TRBV20-1 with TRBJ2-2; 11 bases agree with TRBD1. CDR3 length equals 16 residues. CDR1 is DFQATT and CDR2 is SNEGSKA in the germline V gene (reference sequence). Unmatched junction bases numbered 2, after V lost 1 base and J lost 1 base. The CDR3 DNA follows: TGCAGTGCTAGAGCGGGGACAGGGGGGAACACCGGGGAGCTGTTTTTT. It codes for CSARAGTGGNTGELFF.

This clonotype was picked up a small number of times. The chain recombines TRBV6-2 or TRBV6-3 with TRBJ2-5, with D unresolved. The V gene lost 5 bases and the J gene lost 4 bases, with 11 bases spanning the gap. The CDR3 is made up of 13 amino acids. Germline V gives CDR1 MNHEY, CDR2 SVGEGT. In nucleotides, the CDR3 is TGTGCCAGCAGTCCCCGGCGTCTAGAGACCCAGTACTTC. It codes for CASSPRRLETQYF.

The chain uses TRBV10-3 and TRBJ2-6; no clear D gene. Germline V lookup: CDR1 ENHRY, CDR2 SYGVKD. V was trimmed by 4 bases and J by 1 base, leaving 8 bases between them. The CDR3 sequence is 15 residues long. CDR3 sequence: CAISVSDSGANVLTF. For the CDR3, the DNA is TGTGCCATCAGTGTCTCAGATTCTGGGGCCAACGTCCTGACTTTC.

The chain links TRBV27 to TRBJ1-1; TRBD1 aligns across 12 bases. Germline V gives CDR1 MNHEY, CDR2 SMNVEV (reference sequence). This CDR3 has 20 amino acids. After removal of 5 bases from V and 6 bases from J, the junction contained 22 bases not matched to a gene. The CDR3 DNA reads as TGTGCCAGCAGTCCGATTTGGACGTCCGGGACAGGGGGCGCCTGGGCTGAAGCTTTCTTT. This sequence encodes CASSPIWTSGTGGAWAEAFF.

This clonotype occurred a few times. The chain joins TRBV5-1 to TRBJ1-3; 8 bases are shared with TRBD1. This CDR3 contains 14 residues. J was trimmed by 3 bases and V by 4 bases; bases with no gene match: 3. In germline, CDR1 is SGHRS, CDR2 YFSETQ. The CDR3 is CASSPGTGGNTIYF. CDR3 coding DNA: TGCGCCAGCAGCCCGGGGACAGGTGGAAACACCATATATTTT. Full variable domain (remainder filled in from reference TRBV5-1 and TRBJ1-3): KAGVTQTPRYLIKTRGQQVTLSCSPISGHRSVSWYQQTPGQGLQFLFEYFSETQRNKGNFPGRFSGRQFSNSRSEMNVSTLELGDSALYLCASSPGTGGNTIYFGEGSWLTVV.